Listed below are T cell receptor beta chains from one sample, sequenced in a study of T cell changes during pregnancy in multiple sclerosis. Using immunoSEQ multiplex PCR, the repertoire was profiled, and TCRdb retains in-frame clones only, with some absent. The sample records 50,000 or so clones, around nine tenths being singletons. The material sequenced was CD4+ T cells from peripheral blood mononuclear cells, taken before pregnancy. The receptor set was obtained from a female donor with multiple sclerosis, enrolled in a pregnancy study. Each CDR3 is given with its conserved first and last residue. The D gene is left open where the match is weak. Some rows have no size entry. The others give once, few or many, or a class for an expanded clone.

clone size,V gene,J gene,D gene,CDR3 protein,CDR3 DNA
.,TRBV10-3,TRBJ2-7,.,CAIRLGGADYEQYF,TGTGCCATCAGGCTGGGTGGGGCTGACTACGAGCAGTACTTC
.,TRBV18,TRBJ2-3,.,CASSPLSLAGTDTQYF,TGTGCCAGCTCACCGCTGAGTCTAGCAGGAACAGATACGCAGTATTTT
.,TRBV5-4,TRBJ2-1,TRBD2,CASSPRLAANNEQFF,TGTGCCAGCAGCCCGCGACTAGCGGCCAACAATGAGCAGTTCTTC
once,TRBV5-1,TRBJ1-1,.,CASSLVVGGTEAFF,TGCGCCAGCAGCTTGGTAGTGGGGGGCACTGAAGCTTTCTTT
.,TRBV7-6,TRBJ2-2,TRBD2,CASSLGLAGSSTGELFF,TGTGCCAGCAGCTTAGGACTAGCGGGATCCTCCACCGGGGAGCTGTTTTTT
once,TRBV6-1,TRBJ2-2,TRBD2,CASSGGPGGRWTGELFF,TGTGCCAGCAGTGGGGGCCCTGGCGGGAGGTGGACCGGGGAGCTGTTTTTT
.,TRBV4-1,TRBJ2-2,TRBD2,CASSQTTSGRAFVGELFF,TGCGCCAGCAGCCAAACGACTAGCGGGAGGGCCTTTGTCGGGGAGCTGTTTTTT
.,TRBV18,TRBJ2-5,TRBD2,CASSPLAGETQYF,TGTGCCAGCTCACCCCTAGCGGGAGAGACCCAGTACTTC
few,TRBV28,TRBJ2-7,.,CASSTSQGGRSEQYF,TGTGCCAGCAGCACGTCACAGGGCGGCCGGTCCGAGCAGTACTTC
.,TRBV6-5,TRBJ1-2,.,CASSSLGGDYGYTF,TGTGCCAGCAGTTCCCTTGGGGGGGACTATGGCTACACCTTC
once,TRBV29-1,TRBJ2-7,.,CSVFGEYEQYF,TGCAGCGTTTTCGGGGAATACGAGCAGTACTTC
.,TRBV19,TRBJ2-2,.,CATAGRTGELFF,TGTGCCACGGCAGGGCGGACCGGGGAGCTGTTTTTT
.,TRBV4-2,TRBJ2-5,.,CASSRGASAGRLQETQYF,TGTGCCAGCAGCCGTGGGGCTAGCGCGGGCCGGCTGCAAGAGACCCAGTACTTC
.,TRBV21-1,TRBJ2-4,.,CASSDSDRGEVLVKNIQYF,TGTGCCAGCAGCGACTCGGACAGGGGGGAAGTGCTAGTCAAAAACATTCAGTACTTC
.,TRBV6-1,TRBJ1-1,TRBD1,CASRATGGSTEAFF,TGTGCCAGCAGGGCGACAGGGGGTAGCACTGAAGCTTTCTTT
.,TRBV30,TRBJ1-4,TRBD1,CAWSRTGTANEKLFF,TGTGCCTGGAGCAGAACCGGGACAGCAAATGAAAAACTGTTTTTT
.,TRBV28,TRBJ2-1,.,CASSRPRTAYNEQFF,TGTGCCAGCAGTCGACCTAGGACAGCTTACAATGAGCAGTTCTTC
.,TRBV7-2,TRBJ1-1,.,CASSPRQVGTEAFF,TGTGCCAGCAGCCCAAGACAGGTTGGCACTGAAGCTTTCTTT
.,TRBV2,TRBJ1-2,.,CASSEGGGKANYGYTF,TGTGCCAGCAGTGAAGGAGGGGGAAAAGCTAACTATGGCTACACCTTC
few,TRBV29-1,TRBJ1-3,.,CSVEKGISGNTIYF,TGCAGCGTTGAAAAGGGGATCTCTGGAAACACCATATATTTT
.,TRBV9,TRBJ2-3,.,CASSVDRTTDTQYF,TGTGCCAGCAGCGTAGACAGGACCACAGATACGCAGTATTTT
.,TRBV10-2,TRBJ2-3,.,CASSYPLHKLAQSTDTQYF,TGCGCCAGCAGTTATCCTCTCCATAAGTTAGCCCAGAGCACAGATACGCAGTATTTT
once,TRBV2,TRBJ1-5,.,CASSEGFRNQPQHF,TGTGCCAGCAGTGAAGGCTTCAGAAATCAGCCCCAGCATTTT
few,TRBV6-6,TRBJ2-5,.,CASRGLETQYF,TGTGCCAGCAGGGGGCTCGAGACCCAGTACTTC
.,TRBV7-2,TRBJ2-3,.,CASSLELAVDTQYF,TGTGCCAGCAGCTTAGAACTAGCAGTGGATACGCAGTATTTT
.,TRBV5-1,TRBJ2-1,.,CASSSYRGDSNEQFF,TGCGCCAGCAGCTCGTACCGCGGGGATAGCAATGAGCAGTTCTTC
.,TRBV18,TRBJ2-7,TRBD1,CASSPDRGTYEQYF,TGTGCCAGCTCACCAGACAGGGGAACCTACGAGCAGTACTTC
.,TRBV6-6,TRBJ1-2,TRBD1,CASRRATGEIYGYTF,TGTGCCAGCAGGAGGGCGACAGGGGAAATCTATGGCTACACCTTC
.,TRBV18,TRBJ1-1,TRBD1,CASSPMTGESTEAFF,TGTGCCAGCTCACCCATGACAGGGGAAAGCACTGAAGCTTTCTTT
.,TRBV5-1,TRBJ1-2,TRBD1,CASSSPMGQSYGYTF,TGCGCCAGCAGCTCCCCCATGGGACAGTCTTATGGCTACACCTTC
.,TRBV10-3,TRBJ2-7,TRBD2,CAIRGAGETYEQYF,TGTGCCATCAGGGGAGCGGGAGAGACCTACGAGCAGTACTTC
.,TRBV4-1,TRBJ2-2,.,CASSQIGRNTGELFF,TGCGCCAGCAGCCAAATTGGCCGCAACACCGGGGAGCTGTTTTTT
.,TRBV9,TRBJ1-2,.,CASSERTADVSSGYTF,TGTGCCAGCAGCGAACGGACAGCCGATGTTTCGAGTGGCTACACCTTC
.,TRBV29-1,TRBJ2-1,TRBD2,CSSSRDSGGNEQFF,TGCAGCTCTAGCCGGGACAGCGGGGGGAATGAGCAGTTCTTC
.,TRBV4-2,TRBJ2-3,TRBD2,CASSQAGASGRGDTQYF,TGTGCCAGCAGCCAAGCGGGGGCTAGCGGGAGGGGCGATACGCAGTATTTT
.,TRBV12-5,TRBJ1-5,TRBD1,CASGRTGRYQPQHF,TGTGCTAGTGGTCGGACAGGGCGCTATCAGCCCCAGCATTTT
.,TRBV19,TRBJ1-1,TRBD1,CASSIDRRGQGMNTEAFF,TGTGCCAGTAGTATAGATCGGCGGGGACAGGGAATGAACACTGAAGCTTTCTTT